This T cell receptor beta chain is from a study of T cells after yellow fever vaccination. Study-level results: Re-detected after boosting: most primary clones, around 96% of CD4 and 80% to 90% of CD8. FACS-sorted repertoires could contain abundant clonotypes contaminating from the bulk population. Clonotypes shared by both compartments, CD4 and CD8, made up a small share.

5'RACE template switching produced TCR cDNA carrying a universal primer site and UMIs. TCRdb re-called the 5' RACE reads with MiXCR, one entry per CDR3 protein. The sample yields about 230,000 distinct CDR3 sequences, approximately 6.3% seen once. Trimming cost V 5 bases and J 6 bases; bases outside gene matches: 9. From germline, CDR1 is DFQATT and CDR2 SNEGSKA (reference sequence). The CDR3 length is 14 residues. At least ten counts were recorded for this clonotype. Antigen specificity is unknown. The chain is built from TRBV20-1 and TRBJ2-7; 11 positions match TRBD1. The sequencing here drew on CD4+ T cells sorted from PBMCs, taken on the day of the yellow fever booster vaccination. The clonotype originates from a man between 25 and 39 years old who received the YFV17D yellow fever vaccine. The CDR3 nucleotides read TGCAGTGCTCCAGGGGACAGGGGGATTGCCGAGCAGTACTTC. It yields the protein CSAPGDRGIAEQYF.